Listed below are T cell receptor beta chains from one sample, sequenced in a study of persistence of HIV-infected CD4 T cells. Method: immunoSEQ multiplex PCR; TCRdb's copy keeps in-frame clones and lacks some. The data hold about 40,000 clones, with around 82% observed a single time. No antigen has been identified for these receptors. The specimen comprised CD4+ T cells sorted from PBMCs after roughly 18-hour stimulation, sampled from a patient who received antiretroviral therapy. Receptor source: an adult man with HIV who was CMV-seropositive. CDR3s leave out the opening cysteine and the closing phenylalanine or tryptophan. Expanded clones get a size class; other rows say once, few or many, or leave the size out.

>TRBJ2-3|TRBV7-2|NA
ASSPRLAGGGDTQY
>TRBJ2-7|TRBV10-3|few
AISELGQASYEQY
>TRBJ2-7|TRBV7-8|once
ASSPTGGISYEQY
>TRBJ2-3|TRBV5-1|NA
ASSFRAGGGTDTQY
>TRBJ2-2|TRBV9|NA
ASSVQGANTGELF
>TRBJ1-3|TRBV30|once
AWGRGSSGNTIY
>TRBJ2-7|TRBV19|NA
ASSPGTGPRQY
>TRBJ1-2|TRBV29-1|NA
SVVKTDNYGYT
>TRBJ2-7|TRBV7-2|NA
ASSPPVGYEQY
>TRBJ2-5|TRBV7-2|NA
ASSLVSGGAETQY
>TRBJ1-4|TRBV2|NA
ASSEAPGEKLF
>TRBJ1-5|TRBV19|few
ASSLPQPSNQPQH
>TRBJ1-5|TRBV6-5|NA
ASSSQVYSNQPQH
>TRBJ2-1|TRBV5-8|NA
ASSPIREQF
>TRBJ1-5|TRBV5-8|few
ASLGQPGNQPQH
>TRBJ1-2|TRBV16|medium-sized
ASSQKKDGYYGYT
>TRBJ1-1|TRBV28|NA
ASSSGDRVNTEAF
>TRBJ1-1|TRBV15|NA
ATRPTGAPEAF
>TRBJ1-1|TRBV27|NA
ASSLYPGGGNTEAF
>TRBJ2-7|TRBV4-3|NA
ASSQDDRLGHDSSYEQY
>TRBJ2-4|TRBV6-5|NA
ASTRRGIAKNIQY
>TRBJ1-1|TRBV27|NA
ASGGRRMNTEAF
>TRBJ2-3|TRBV12-3/TRBV12-4|NA
ASSFPPADTQY
>TRBJ2-2|TRBV30|NA
AWSVYTGELF
>TRBJ2-7|TRBV18|NA
ASSPVRGTKEDEQY
>TRBJ2-2|TRBV19|NA
ASSIVRPTTGELF
>TRBJ1-1|TRBV3-1/TRBV3-2|NA
ASSQQRRLNTEAF
>TRBJ1-3|TRBV10-3|NA
AITRTGGTENTIY
>TRBJ2-2|TRBV10-3|NA
AISATGANTGELF
>TRBJ2-3|TRBV9|NA
ASSFGTGDTDTQY
>TRBJ2-3|TRBV11-1|once
ASSLGGESTDTQY
>TRBJ1-4|TRBV28|NA
ASSFTGGSDEKLF
>TRBJ2-2|TRBV7-2|NA
ASSPASQSLELF
>TRBJ2-6|TRBV5-5|NA
ASSHSISGANVLT
>TRBJ1-5|TRBV27|NA
ASSITGTGEFRNQPQH
>TRBJ2-7|TRBV7-9|NA
ASSPGQGPYEQY
>TRBJ2-3|TRBV19|once
ASRVAGAGFDTQY
>TRBJ1-1|TRBV10-3|NA
AIRTGVMTEAF
>TRBJ2-2|TRBV6-4|few
ASSVQHWNTGELF
>TRBJ1-2|TRBV30|NA
ALRGGFDTNYGYT
>TRBJ1-2|TRBV15|NA
ATSRAELAGYT
>TRBJ2-2|TRBV6-4|NA
ASSLQGGTGELF
>TRBJ2-7|TRBV2|NA
ASSIHEQY
>TRBJ1-2|TRBV5-1|once
ASSSRQGANYGYT
>TRBJ1-3|TRBV5-1|NA
ASSVGQGFPGNTIY
>TRBJ2-4|TRBV5-1|NA
ASSLGQGAPKNIQY
>TRBJ1-1|TRBV27|NA
ASSFSGTGGTEAF
>TRBJ2-1|TRBV29-1|NA
SVSDEQF
>TRBJ1-3|TRBV5-1|few
ASSHGTGSGNTIY
>TRBJ1-5|TRBV6-5|NA
ASSRWIDANQPQH
>TRBJ2-2|TRBV7-2|NA
ASSLNGDRNTGELF
>TRBJ1-5|TRBV5-1|once
ASSLSGEAGPNRPQH
>TRBJ2-7|TRBV27|NA
ATQAGGPTYEQY
>TRBJ2-3|TRBV7-8|NA
ASSPHTDTQY
>TRBJ2-5|TRBV9|NA
ASSARVGGGETQY
>TRBJ2-7|TRBV5-1|NA
ASSLGTGSTYEQY
>TRBJ1-1|TRBV7-2|NA
ASSLMVTEAF